Included here is one T cell receptor beta chain sequence, with context. The entry originates in a study of blood T cells in healthy people across ages. Alongside a J-beta primer mix, a sample-barcoded 5' primer served in a second PCR lasting 7 to 11 cycles. TCRdb re-called the 5' RACE reads through MiXCR, storing one row per CDR3 protein. The sample has 650,000 to 950,000 distinct CDR3 sequences; around 42% are singletons. The CDR3 loop spans 13 amino acids. CDR1 is SGHRS and CDR2 is YFSETQ in the germline V gene. The V end was cut by 4 bases, the J end by 3 bases, with 9 bases between. The chain is built from TRBV5-1 and TRBJ2-3; D not resolved. Material: blood. The clonotype originates from a man in his sixties in good health. The CDR3 nucleotides are TGCGCCAGCAGCGTGGACCTTACAGATACGCAGTATTTT. Protein product: CASSVDLTDTQYF.